Below, 31 T cell receptor beta chains from the same sample are listed, as sequenced in a study of regulatory T cells in long-lasting Graves disease. Arm-PCR of CDR3 regions with iRepertoire HTBI primers generated TCR beta libraries. TCRdb ran MiXCR on the multiplex PCR reads and lists one entry per CDR3 protein. Of approximately 350,000 distinct CDR3 sequences in the sample, around 15% were seen once. Time point defined: newly diagnosed GD, antithyroid drugs for less than 3 months. RNA isolated from PBMCs was used to make the TCR library. In addition, the sample was reused for a study of T cells in Graves' hyperthyroidism and ophthalmopathy.

Sequenced material: peripheral blood mononuclear cells (PBMCs), taken at new diagnosis, from a patient treated with antithyroid drugs. The source of these receptors is a woman younger than 35 with Graves disease.

This clonotype was counted only a few times. The DNA of the CDR3 is TGTGCCAGCAGTCGTTTCAGGGAAGAAGAGACCCAGTACTTC. Amino acids: CASSRFREEETQYF. The J gene is TRBJ2-5, the V gene TRBV28; tentatively, D is TRBD1 (5 bases). The germline V and J ends were trimmed by 5 bases and 3 bases, with 13 bases remaining between them. The CDR3 sequence is 14 residues long. Per the germline V gene, CDR1 is MDHEN and CDR2 is SYDVKM.

Remarks on this clonotype: A much larger clone is a single base away; this may be a read error. The chain's CDR3 is CAGSPSGRSSYEQYF. The CDR3 nucleotides read TGTGCCGGCAGTCCCTCGGGACGGAGCTCCTACGAGCAGTACTTC. The V call is TRBV6-1, the J call TRBJ2-7; D is perhaps TRBD1 or TRBD2 (5 bases each). From germline, CDR1 is MNHNS and CDR2 SASEGT. The CDR3 covers 15 residues.

Regarding this clonotype: A far larger clone is just one base off, so this is likely a read error. The gene calls are TRBV7-9 and TRBJ2-3; no clear D gene. CDR1 is SEHNR and CDR2 is FQNEAQ in the germline V gene (reference sequence). The CDR3 covers 12 residues. V shed 8 bases and J shed 6 bases, with 12 bases lying between them. The CDR3 loop reads CASGPDMDTQYF. The CDR3 region has the DNA TGTGCCAGCGGCCCAGACATGGATACGCAGTATTTT.

This sequence joins TRBV24-1 and TRBJ1-2; perhaps TRBD1 as D (5 bases). Trimming took 9 bases from V and 5 from J, leaving 27 bases between them. This CDR3 comprises 17 residues. CDR1 and CDR2 from the germline V gene are KGHDR and SFDVKD. Written as DNA, the CDR3 is TGTGCCACCGCGGGTGGGGACGCCGTGGGCGCGTTATATGGCTACACCTTC. This gives the protein CATAGGDAVGALYGYTF.

The table lists this clonotype with many counts. This chain connects TRBV5-1 to TRBJ1-1; a possible D gene is TRBD1 (5 bases). Germline values: CDR1 SGHRS, CDR2 YFSETQ. This CDR3 has 15 residues. V lost 0 bases, J lost 3 bases, and 12 bases lay in between. CDR3 nucleotide sequence: TGCGCCAGCAGCTTGGATCCTGGGGCGGACACTGAAGCTTTCTTT. It yields the protein CASSLDPGADTEAFF. Based on the CDR3 plus reference TRBV5-1 and TRBJ1-1, the full variable domain is KAGVTQTPRYLIKTRGQQVTLSCSPISGHRSVSWYQQTPGQGLQFLFEYFSETQRNKGNFPGRFSGRQFSNSRSEMNVSTLELGDSALYLCASSLDPGADTEAFFGQGTRLTVV.

This chain links TRBV5-5 with TRBJ1-6; a possible D gene is TRBD1 (6 bases). The CDR3 runs 13 residues. Germline lookup yields CDR1 SGHKS and CDR2 YYEKEE (reference sequence). Trimming pared 4 bases from V and 14 bases from J, leaving 16 bases between. This chain's CDR3 is CASSLGGGRSLHF. The CDR3 DNA sequence: TGTGCCAGCAGCCTTGGGGGGGGCCGCTCCCTCCACTTT.

Ten or more counts support this clonotype. This chain uses TRBV5-6 with TRBJ2-7, with TRBD2 identical over 12 bases. Germline CDR1 SGHDT, CDR2 YYEEEE. The ends lost 4 bases at V and 3 bases at J; junction bases unmatched: 8. This CDR3 has 16 amino acids. CDR3: CASSIVTSGSFYEQYF. Here the CDR3 DNA reads TGTGCCAGCAGCATTGTGACTAGCGGGAGTTTCTACGAGCAGTACTTC.

This clonotype was observed at least ten times. This sequence joins TRBV7-2 and TRBJ2-1; D ambiguous. The germline CDR1 and CDR2 sequences are SGHTA and FQGNSA. The CDR3 runs to 15 residues. Trimming cost V 0 bases and J 5 bases, with 11 bases left between them. CDR3 loop: CASSLARFFDNEQFF. CDR3 DNA sequence: TGTGCCAGCAGCTTAGCCAGGTTTTTCGACAATGAGCAGTTCTTC.

This clonotype was counted between two and nine times. The gene calls are TRBV19 and TRBJ2-1; a possible D gene is TRBD2 (5 bases). The ends were cut back, 6 bases at V and 9 bases at J, with 15 bases in the middle. Germline CDR1 is LNHDA and CDR2 is SQIVND (reference sequence). The CDR3 is 13 residues long. CDR3 protein: CASSPAGETEQFF. Here the CDR3 DNA reads TGTGCCAGTAGCCCCGCCGGGGAGACTGAGCAGTTCTTC.

The gene calls are TRBV12-3 or TRBV12-4 and TRBJ2-3; D is uncertain. The CDR3 runs to 15 residues. V lost 8 bases to trimming and J lost 2 bases, with 17 bases between them. The CDR3 loop is CASSPKSTPTDTQYF. In DNA, the CDR3 is TGTGCCAGCTCACCCAAGTCGACCCCCACAGATACGCAGTATTTT.

The genes are TRBV12-3 or TRBV12-4 and TRBJ1-1, with a weak D call TRBD1 (5 bases). Trimming took off 5 bases at V and 3 bases at J, with 10 bases between the two ends. CDR3 length: 13 residues. The CDR3 is CASSRQSDTEAFF. CDR3 coding DNA: TGTGCCAGCAGTCGACAGTCTGACACTGAAGCTTTCTTT.

This chain uses TRBV6-1 with TRBJ2-1; no definite D call. V lost 1 base, J lost 4 bases, and 5 bases lay in between. Germline V gene sequence: CDR1 MNHNS, CDR2 SASEGT. The CDR3 covers 13 residues. CDR3 region: CASSEGGYNEQFF. The CDR3 nucleotides are TGTGCCAGCAGTGAAGGAGGATACAATGAGCAGTTCTTC.

This clonotype was observed once. The chain couples TRBV6-2 or TRBV6-3 to TRBJ2-5; D might be TRBD2 (7 bases). This CDR3 has 14 residues. Trimming took off 5 bases at V and 7 bases at J, with 17 bases between the two ends. Per germline, CDR1 MNHEY and CDR2 SVGEGT. DNA for the CDR3: TGTGCCAGCAGTGAAGCGACAGGCGGGGGGACCCAGTACTTC. This codes for CASSEATGGGTQYF.

This clonotype appeared many times. The rearrangement links TRBV12-3 or TRBV12-4 to TRBJ2-7; a possible D gene is TRBD2 (5 bases). The CDR3 length is 13 residues. V dropped 6 bases and J dropped 7 bases, with 16 bases sitting between them. CDR3 DNA sequence: TGTGCCAGCAGAAGAGGGAGTGTGATGGAGCAGTACTTC. Protein: CASRRGSVMEQYF.

This clonotype was recorded a few times. This rearrangement joins TRBV7-8 to TRBJ1-2, with 7 bases fitting TRBD1. V shed 1 base and J 4 bases; nucleotides not matched to a gene: 3. The CDR3 contains 14 residues. Germline V lookup: CDR1 SGHVS, CDR2 FQNEAQ. The CDR3 region has the DNA TGTGCCAGCAGCTTAGGGAGGACAGGCTATGGCTACACCTTC. Protein sequence: CASSLGRTGYGYTF.

This clonotype has a handful of counts. The genes are TRBV10-1 and TRBJ1-4, with D perhaps matching TRBD1 (6 bases). This CDR3 has 13 amino acids. Germline lookup yields CDR1 WNHNN and CDR2 SYGVQD (reference sequence). Trimming pared 8 bases from V and 5 bases from J, leaving 12 bases between. CDR3 sequence: CASQQGLNEKLFF. The CDR3, as DNA: TGCGCCAGCCAACAGGGCCTAAATGAAAAACTGTTTTTT.

This clonotype was found many times. V and J are TRBV7-8 and TRBJ1-2; TRBD1 matches 9 bases. Trimming cost V 4 bases and J 6 bases; bases outside gene matches: 12. The germline CDR1 and CDR2 sequences are SGHVS and FQNEAQ. The length of the CDR3 is 16 residues. The CDR3 DNA sequence: TGTGCCAGCAGCTCCCCTCCCGGGACAGGGAAGGATGGCTACACCTTC. This translates into CASSSPPGTGKDGYTF.

The chain joins TRBV5-5 to TRBJ2-1, with TRBD2 matching 13 bases. V shed 3 bases, J shed 3 bases, and the junction held 9 bases outside the gene matches. CDR1 SGHKS and CDR2 YYEKEE come from the germline V gene (reference sequence). The CDR3 has 18 residues. In DNA, the CDR3 is TGTGCCAGCAGCTGGCCCAAGGGACTAGCGGGACGCTACAATGAGCAGTTCTTC. This sequence encodes CASSWPKGLAGRYNEQFF.

There are many counts of this clonotype. J is TRBJ1-5 and V is TRBV5-1; tentatively, D is TRBD1 (5 bases). There are 16 residues in the CDR3. Germline V CDR1 and CDR2: SGHRS, YFSETQ. Trimming removed 2 bases from V and 2 bases from J, with 14 bases in between. In nucleotides, the CDR3 is TGCGCCAGCAGCTTATCGGGACCCTGGGGCAATCAGCCCCAGCATTTT. Translated: CASSLSGPWGNQPQHF.

In its sample, this clonotype was seen many times. J is TRBJ2-7 and V is TRBV6-5; no clear D. V lost 6 bases to trimming and J lost 4 bases, with 16 bases between them. This CDR3 region has 14 residues. CDR1 and CDR2 from the germline V gene are MNHEY and SVGAGI. The CDR3 bases are TGTGCCAGCAGCTACCGGGCCGTCCTATACGAGCAGTACTTC. Translating gives CASSYRAVLYEQYF.

Concerning this clonotype itself: Just one base apart from a much larger clone, this may be a read error. The chain employs TRBV28 and TRBJ2-1; 13 bases match TRBD2. The DNA end is a closer match to TRBJ2-5, so the J assignment may be wrong. Germline lookup yields CDR1 MDHEN and CDR2 SYDVKM. This CDR3 comprises 15 residues. The CDR3 coding sequence is TGTGCCGGCAGCGCGACTAGCGGGAGGCAAGAGACCCAGTACTTC. Amino acids: CAGSATSGRQETQYF.

On this clonotype itself: This likely stems from a read error, as it lies one base from a far larger clone. The chain couples TRBV20-1 to TRBJ2-4; the D is unclear. Matching the DNA end better, TRBJ2-1 makes the J call doubtful. CDR1 and CDR2 from the germline V gene are DFQATT and SNEGSKA (reference sequence). The CDR3 has 18 residues. CDR3 loop: CSARDYLTKTDSHNEQFF. The CDR3 bases are TGCAGTGCTAGAGACTACCTCACTAAAACCGATTCCCACAATGAGCAGTTCTTC.

The chain combines TRBV5-1 with TRBJ2-5, with 15 bases that match TRBD2. The CDR3 is 16 residues long. The junction had 1 base not matched to a gene; V was cut back by 3 bases and J by 1 base. The germline V gene has CDR1 SGHRS and CDR2 YFSETQ. CDR3 sequence (DNA): TGCGCCAGCAGCTGGGGACTAGCGGGGGGCCAAGAGACCCAGTACTTC. Protein sequence: CASSWGLAGGQETQYF.

This clonotype has ten or more counts. V and J are TRBV30 and TRBJ2-1, with a possible D match to TRBD2 (6 bases). CDR1 and CDR2 (germline): GTSNPN, SVGIG (reference sequence). The germline V and J ends were trimmed by 4 bases and 3 bases, with 10 bases remaining between them. The CDR3 runs 13 residues. This chain's CDR3 is CAWTPDYYNEQFF. The CDR3 region has the DNA TGTGCCTGGACGCCGGACTACTACAATGAGCAGTTCTTC.

This clonotype was seen at least ten times. The gene calls are TRBV5-1 and TRBJ1-3; no clear D. Looked up from germline, CDR1 is SGHRS and CDR2 is YFSETQ. Between the trimmed V and J ends, which lost 1 base and 4 bases, there was a span of 18 bases. This CDR3 is 17 amino acids long. CDR3 nucleotide sequence: TGCGCCAGCAGCTTGAGAAGGGTTCTTAGTGCCGGAAACACCATATATTTT. It codes for CASSLRRVLSAGNTIYF.

The table lists this clonotype with a few counts. The chain combines TRBV12-3 or TRBV12-4 with TRBJ1-2, with D unresolved. CDR3 length: 16 residues. V lost 5 bases to trimming and J lost 8 bases, with 24 bases between them. In nucleotides, the CDR3 is TGTGCCAGCAGTCTTAGTAAAAACTGGCTCCCAAGCGGCTACACCTTC. As protein: CASSLSKNWLPSGYTF.

The rearrangement links TRBV5-4 to TRBJ2-1, with 11 positions matching TRBD2. V shed 4 bases and J 5 bases; nucleotides not matched to a gene: 14. The CDR3 covers 18 residues. Germline-derived CDR1 and CDR2 are SGHNT and YYREEE (reference sequence). The CDR3 region is CASSTLAGGPFSHNEQFF. For the CDR3, the DNA is TGTGCCAGCAGCACGCTAGCGGGAGGACCTTTTTCCCACAATGAGCAGTTCTTC.

This clonotype has more than one count but fewer than ten. The genes are TRBV6-1 and TRBJ2-1; 9 bases line up with TRBD2. Germline V gene sequence: CDR1 MNHNS, CDR2 SASEGT. Trimming cost V 2 bases and J 9 bases; bases outside gene matches: 5. The CDR3 runs 14 residues. Here the CDR3 reads CASSELLAGGEQFF. Written as DNA, the CDR3 is TGTGCCAGCAGTGAATTACTAGCGGGCGGTGAGCAGTTCTTC.

This clonotype occurred many times. The CDR3 protein is CASTRTGLEQYF. For the CDR3, the DNA is TGTGCCAGCACCCGGACAGGTCTTGAGCAGTACTTC. This chain joins TRBV11-2 and TRBJ2-7; 7 bases align to TRBD1. This CDR3 comprises 12 residues. Looked up from germline, CDR1 is SGHAT and CDR2 is FQNNGV. V gave up 7 bases and J gave up 7 bases; unmatched junction bases: 7.

This clonotype was counted at least ten times. CDR3 sequence reads: CASSVWTYPLTDTQYF. Here the CDR3 DNA reads TGTGCCAGCAGCGTATGGACATATCCACTCACAGATACGCAGTATTTT. The rearrangement uses TRBV7-2 and TRBJ2-3, with D maybe TRBD1 (5 bases). V gave up 5 bases and J gave up 2 bases, with 17 bases separating them. Germline lookup yields CDR1 SGHTA and CDR2 FQGNSA. The CDR3 is 16 residues long. Drawing the rest from reference TRBV7-2 and TRBJ2-3, the complete variable domain is GAGVSQSPSNKVTEKGKDVELRCDPISGHTALYWYRQSLGQGLEFLIYFQGNSAPDKSGLPSDRFSAERTGGSVSTLTIQRTQQEDSAVYLCASSVWTYPLTDTQYFGPGTRLTVL.

This clonotype was recorded at least ten times. The chain is built from TRBV24-1 and TRBJ1-1; D is unclear. Germline CDR1 is KGHDR and CDR2 is SFDVKD. Trimming removed 4 bases from V and 3 bases from J, with 8 bases in between. The CDR3 has 13 amino acids. CDR3 DNA: TGTGCCACCAGTGACTCGGAAGACACTGAAGCTTTCTTT. Its protein product is CATSDSEDTEAFF.